This T cell receptor (beta chain) was observed in a study of post-analysis software for immune sequencing data. TCR beta libraries were prepared from cDNA with unique molecular identifiers. Starting from about 0.94 to 9.7 million T cells, the study yielded 460,000 or so cDNA molecules. Using its own MiXCR run on the PCR reads, TCRdb lists one record per CDR3 protein. The top ten clones hold roughly 0.53% of a sample with some 690,000 distinct CDR3 sequences, roughly 30% of them seen once. The CDR3 loop spans 15 amino acids. Germline loops: CDR1 MNHEY, CDR2 SVGEGT. Study conclusions and caveats: Four or five TRBV segments, TRBV5-6, TRBV5-1 and TRBV20-1 among them, were found more frequent in patients than controls.

For this clonotype: The antigen is not known. Mismatch with germline at one junction end may stem from a read error.

The chain uses TRBV6-2 or TRBV6-3 and TRBJ2-1; D might be TRBD2 (5 bases). The TCR originated in a girl aged 10 to 17 with multiple sclerosis. The specimen was blood. The CDR3 nucleotides read TGTGCCAGCAGTTATCGGACTTTCTCCCACAATGAGCAGTTCTTC. It encodes CASSYRTFSHNEQFF.